These T cell receptor beta chains were read from a single sample in a study of shared clonotypes between healthy human individuals. Produced via immunoSEQ multiplex PCR; TCRdb's table is partial and in-frame only. The table shows 470,000 or so clones, with 81% occurring only once. Sequencing was carried out using PBMCs. The receptors originated from a woman aged 40 to 49 in good health. Some clones in this sample may be carry-over from other donors' samples. Each CDR3 is given with its conserved first and last residue.

TRBJ2-7,16,TRBV19,CASSSSPWGSSYEQYF
TRBJ1-5,14,TRBV28,CASSLHPVNQPQHF
TRBJ1-5,16,TRBV4-3,CASSPGPGRDNQPQHF
TRBJ2-1,14,TRBV30,CAFHTSGRYNEQFF
TRBJ1-1,13,TRBV10-3,CAIMDRLNTEAFF
TRBJ1-2,12,TRBV11-1,CASSQGGYGYTF
TRBJ2-5,15,TRBV4-3,CASSQVVGSQETQYF
TRBJ2-7,14,TRBV18,CASSPTGGPYEQYF
TRBJ1-5,14,TRBV5-5,CASSLGGTKQPQHF
TRBJ2-2,15,TRBV18,CASSPRQGDIGELFF
TRBJ2-3,14,TRBV7-9,CASSLRQGTDTQYF
TRBJ1-2,15,TRBV2,CASSERQTSAYGYTF
TRBJ2-7,12,TRBV5-6,CASSPPSGEQYF
TRBJ2-1,14,TRBV21-1,CASSKEAGGTEQFF
TRBJ2-3,14,TRBV5-4,CASLDGAVADTQYF
TRBJ2-3,15,TRBV7-9,CASSWTQGGADTQYF
TRBJ2-1,13,TRBV5-3,CARSLADQNEQFF
TRBJ1-1,13,TRBV28,CASSSPGRRKAFF
TRBJ1-1,15,TRBV9,CASSVGEGEVTEAFF
TRBJ2-2,15,TRBV7-9,CASSLDRENTGELFF
TRBJ1-2,13,TRBV11-2,CASSLDRGGGYTF
TRBJ2-2,15,TRBV11-1,CARLRPLVRAGELFF
TRBJ2-7,13,TRBV28,CASTTRRVLEQYF
TRBJ2-1,14,TRBV7-8,CASSPGGPYNEQFF
TRBJ1-1,14,TRBV5-1,CASSLVPGSTEAFF
TRBJ2-7,16,TRBV18,CASSPAPSGRGYEQYF
TRBJ1-5,15,TRBV30,CAWSGRTGINQPQHF
TRBJ2-2,12,TRBV7-8,CASSLSPGELFF
TRBJ2-5,16,TRBV5-1,CASSLAGEVGQETQYF
TRBJ1-3,15,TRBV13,CASSSGQGPGNTIYF
TRBJ2-7,14,TRBV18,CASSPGRTLDEQYF
TRBJ1-3,14,TRBV28,CASSRGDRGNTIYF
TRBJ2-4,13,TRBV11-3,CASRSTDKNIQYF
TRBJ2-5,15,TRBV6-5,CASTPLAGDRETQYF
TRBJ2-3,13,TRBV5-4,CATQRGSTDTQYF
TRBJ2-7,14,TRBV6-6,CATLTGRRSYEQYF
TRBJ1-2,15,TRBV5-4,CASSPDPRRGYGYTF
TRBJ2-1,13,TRBV29-1,CSGEYAEYNEQFF
TRBJ2-7,17,TRBV9,CASSVGPGQYNYYEQYF
TRBJ2-5,16,TRBV11-2,CASSSGTSGQSETQYF
TRBJ1-2,17,TRBV5-6,CASSPTGSRGVNYGYTF